The 28 T cell receptor beta chains below all came from one sample that was sequenced in a study of blood T cells in healthy people across ages. Using a J-beta primer mix together with a sample-barcoded 5' primer, a second PCR was run for roughly 6 to 12 cycles. One entry per CDR3 protein, called by TCRdb with MiXCR from the 5' RACE reads. The data hold around 990,000 distinct CDR3 sequences, with more than 30% observed a single time. Sequences were obtained from blood. These receptors came from a man younger than 30 in good health.

This sequence joins TRBV7-9 and TRBJ2-1, with 10 nucleotides matching TRBD2. The V segment lost 1 base and the J segment 5 bases; nucleotides outside the gene matches: 14. CDR3 length equals 19 residues. From germline, CDR1 is SEHNR and CDR2 FQNEAQ (reference sequence). CDR3 residues: CASSLVAGPLAGADNEQFF. CDR3 DNA: TGTGCCAGCAGCTTAGTTGCGGGTCCGCTAGCGGGGGCAGACAATGAGCAGTTCTTC.

The chain has TRBV6-6 and TRBJ2-5, with 12 bases matching TRBD2. Losses at the gene ends were 6 bases for V and 1 base for J; bases not matched to a gene: 3. This CDR3 is 15 amino acids long. Germline V gene sequence: CDR1 MNHNY, CDR2 SVGAGI (reference sequence). In nucleotides, the CDR3 is TGTGCCAGCAGGACTAGCGGGGGTTTCCAAGAGACCCAGTACTTC. It yields the protein CASRTSGGFQETQYF.

J is TRBJ1-1 and V is TRBV7-9; 7 bases agree with TRBD1. Germline CDR1 SEHNR, CDR2 FQNEAQ (reference sequence). The CDR3 is made up of 15 amino acids. J lost 1 base, V lost 2 bases, and 4 bases had no gene match. CDR3 loop: CASSLLGGANTEAFF. The CDR3 coding sequence is TGTGCCAGCAGCTTACTAGGGGGCGCGAACACTGAAGCTTTCTTT.

The rearrangement joins TRBV27 to TRBJ2-1; a weak D match, TRBD1 (5 bases). Trimming cost V 10 bases and J 4 bases, with 11 bases left between them. This CDR3 spans 12 amino acids. Germline CDR1 is MNHEY and CDR2 is SMNVEV (reference sequence). CDR3 DNA sequence: TGTGCCACCATAGGGGATTACAATGAGCAGTTCTTC. Protein: CATIGDYNEQFF.

This rearrangement joins TRBV27 to TRBJ2-4, with TRBD1 as a possible D gene (6 bases). The DNA end is more similar to TRBJ2-7, so the J call may be wrong. Germline loops: CDR1 MNHEY, CDR2 SMNVEV (reference sequence). The CDR3 contains 15 residues. CDR3 sequence reads: CASGWTRDIHREQYF. As DNA, the CDR3 is TGTGCCAGCGGCTGGACTCGGGACATTCATCGCGAGCAGTACTTC.

V and J are TRBV28 and TRBJ1-5; 9 bases map to TRBD1. The CDR3 has 15 amino acids. Trimming at V came to 6 bases and at J to 6 bases, leaving 9 bases not matched to a gene. Germline CDR1 reads MDHEN; CDR2 reads SYDVKM. The CDR3 spells CASRIPGQGSQPQHF. CDR3 nucleotides: TGTGCCAGCAGAATACCGGGACAGGGATCTCAGCCCCAGCATTTT.

This clonotype has more than one count but fewer than ten. The rearrangement links TRBV7-2 to TRBJ2-2; no clear D gene. There are 15 residues in the CDR3. Per germline, CDR1 SGHTA and CDR2 FQGNSA. V was shortened by 1 base and J by 4 bases, with 10 bases between the two germline ends. CDR3 amino acids: CASSLETVTTGELFF. The CDR3 coding sequence is TGTGCCAGCAGCTTAGAAACAGTGACCACCGGGGAGCTGTTTTTT.

This chain uses TRBV14 with TRBJ1-4; 7 positions agree with TRBD1. Germline assignment: CDR1 SGHDN and CDR2 FVKESK. CDR3 size: 15 residues. Trimming removed 3 bases from V and 3 bases from J; junction bases left unmatched: 4. The CDR3 DNA is TGTGCCAGCAGCCACCACAGGGGAGCTAATGAAAAACTGTTTTTT. It codes for CASSHHRGANEKLFF.

The chain links TRBV7-2 to TRBJ2-2, with TRBD1 matching 10 bases. With 6 bases clipped from V and 1 base from J, the junction kept 5 bases outside the gene matches. Germline CDR1 is SGHTA and CDR2 is FQGNSA. The CDR3 is 16 amino acids. This CDR3 is CASSSRTGGNTGELFF. The CDR3 coding sequence is TGTGCCAGCAGTTCAAGGACAGGGGGGAACACCGGGGAGCTGTTTTTT.

Here the CDR3 reads CASSTGTGFQETQYF. In nucleotides, the CDR3 is TGTGCCAGCAGCACGGGGACAGGTTTTCAAGAGACCCAGTACTTC. The V gene is TRBV7-2, the J gene TRBJ2-5; 8 bases match TRBD1. From germline, CDR1 is SGHTA and CDR2 FQGNSA. After removal of 5 bases from V and 2 bases from J, the junction contained 7 bases not matched to a gene. The CDR3 spans 15 residues.

Regarding this clonotype: One end of the junction fails to match germline, which may point to a read error. The CDR3: CSASGVYDQYF. The DNA of the CDR3 is TGCAGTGCTAGTGGGGTCTACGACCAGTACTTC. The genes are TRBV20-1 and TRBJ2-7; D is unclear. CDR1 DFQATT and CDR2 SNEGSKA come from the germline V gene (reference sequence). This CDR3 comprises 11 residues.

This chain uses TRBV27 with TRBJ1-5; a weak D match, TRBD1 (5 bases). Germline V gene sequence: CDR1 MNHEY, CDR2 SMNVEV (reference sequence). Deletions cut 1 base from V and 2 bases from J, with 12 bases between. CDR3 size: 16 residues. CDR3 DNA: TGTGCCAGCAGTTTATGGGGCAGGCTTGGCAATCAGCCCCAGCATTTT. Amino acid sequence: CASSLWGRLGNQPQHF.

This clonotype was detected a few times. The chain uses TRBV6-6 and TRBJ1-6; D not certain. Germline CDR1 and CDR2: MNHNY and SVGAGI (reference sequence). Trimming pared 8 bases from V and 7 bases from J, leaving 15 bases between. The CDR3 contains 14 residues. CDR3 in amino acids: CASVKELRNSPLHF. DNA of the CDR3: TGTGCCAGCGTTAAGGAACTGAGAAATTCACCCCTCCACTTT.

This sequence joins TRBV6-1 and TRBJ1-2, with TRBD1 identical over 8 bases. CDR1 is MNHNS and CDR2 is SASEGT in the germline V gene. CDR3 length: 15 amino acids. V gave up 7 bases and J gave up 7 bases; unmatched junction bases: 14. DNA of the CDR3: TGTGCCAGCAATCCCCGACAGGGGAGCTTCCCTGGCTACACCTTC. This translates into CASNPRQGSFPGYTF.

As for this clonotype: A read error may account for a junction end that differs from germline. The chain combines TRBV12-3 or TRBV12-4 with TRBJ2-7; a weak D match, TRBD1 (5 bases). This CDR3 spans 14 amino acids. The CDR3 bases are TGTGCCAGCAGTTTAGCGGGGCACTCCTACGGGCAGTACTTC. Translating it yields CASSLAGHSYGQYF.

The CDR3 DNA reads TGTGCCAGCAGTTCTGACGCGAACACCGGGGAGCTGTTTTTT. Amino acid sequence: CASSSDANTGELFF. This chain connects TRBV27 to TRBJ2-2; D unclear. CDR3 length: 14 amino acids. The germline V and J ends were trimmed by 4 bases and 0 bases, with 6 bases remaining between them. Germline V CDR1 and CDR2: MNHEY, SMNVEV (reference sequence).

This rearrangement joins TRBV20-1 to TRBJ1-5, with D maybe TRBD1 (6 bases). V lost 0 bases and J lost 0, with 12 bases in between. In germline, CDR1 is DFQATT, CDR2 SNEGSKA (reference sequence). CDR3 length equals 16 residues. The CDR3 loop is CSARDKAGDSNQPQHF. The DNA of the CDR3 is TGCAGTGCTAGAGATAAAGCAGGGGATAGCAATCAGCCCCAGCATTTT.

This sequence joins TRBV3-1 and TRBJ2-5; 11 bases align to TRBD2. Germline values: CDR1 LGHDT, CDR2 YNNKEL (reference sequence). V was pared by 3 bases and J by 3 bases, with 6 bases of the junction left unmatched. The CDR3 contains 16 residues. The CDR3 reads CASSHSSGGLEETQYF. CDR3 coding DNA: TGTGCCAGCAGCCATTCTAGCGGGGGGTTGGAAGAGACCCAGTACTTC.

V gene TRBV4-3 combines with J gene TRBJ2-7; tentatively, D is TRBD1 or TRBD2 (5 bases each). V was trimmed by 1 base and J by 3 bases, leaving 16 bases between them. There are 16 residues in the CDR3. Germline CDR1 and CDR2: LGHNA and YSLEER. The CDR3 DNA follows: TGCGCCAGCAGCCAAGGGGATGGGACGGAATTCTACGAGCAGTACTTC. It specifies CASSQGDGTEFYEQYF.

This clonotype was seen a handful of times. This sequence joins TRBV2 and TRBJ2-1; 8 nucleotides agree with TRBD1. V lost 1 base and J lost 4; bases outside the gene matches: 0. The germline V gene encodes CDR1 SNHLY and CDR2 FYNNEI. CDR3 size: 14 residues. The CDR3 loop reads CASSEDRGYNEQFF. DNA for the CDR3: TGTGCCAGCAGTGAAGACAGGGGGTACAATGAGCAGTTCTTC.

The V and J genes are TRBV27 and TRBJ1-1, with unresolved D. The V gene's germline CDR1 is MNHEY and CDR2 SMNVEV (reference sequence). Trimming removed 5 bases at V and 3 bases at J, with 10 bases between. The CDR3 extends over 13 amino acids. The CDR3 here is CASSLYVDTEAFF. CDR3 DNA sequence: TGTGCCAGCAGTCTGTACGTAGACACTGAAGCTTTCTTT.

This clonotype occurred a few times. The chain links TRBV4-2 to TRBJ1-6, with TRBD1 matching 7 bases. V was pared by 4 bases and J by 1 base, with 10 bases of the junction left unmatched. Looked up from germline, CDR1 is LGHNA and CDR2 is YNFKEQ. The CDR3 sequence is 18 residues long. The CDR3 DNA follows: TGTGCCAGCAGCCCCCTTGGAACAGGGGATTCCTATAATTCACCCCTCCACTTT. This gives the protein CASSPLGTGDSYNSPLHF.

The V and J genes are TRBV20-1 and TRBJ2-7; possibly TRBD1 for D (6 bases). The V end lost 6 bases, the J end lost 0 bases, and 12 bases lay between the germline ends. Germline V CDR1 and CDR2: DFQATT, SNEGSKA (reference sequence). There are 13 residues in the CDR3. The CDR3 sequence: CSAERGSSYEQYF. Here the CDR3 DNA reads TGCAGTGCAGAGAGGGGGTCCTCCTACGAGCAGTACTTC.

This clonotype was counted ten times or more. The chain joins TRBV2 to TRBJ2-3; 7 nucleotides align to TRBD2. This CDR3 has 18 amino acids. The junction had 11 bases not matched to a gene; V was cut back by 2 bases and J by 0 bases. In germline, CDR1 is SNHLY, CDR2 FYNNEI. CDR3: CASSEISGAGPSTDTQYF. The CDR3 region has the DNA TGTGCCAGCAGTGAAATTTCGGGAGCGGGGCCTAGCACAGATACGCAGTATTTT.

This clonotype was counted between two and nine times. The chain combines TRBV19 with TRBJ2-5; D is possibly TRBD2 (5 bases). The CDR3 contains 14 residues. Looked up from germline, CDR1 is LNHDA and CDR2 is SQIVND (reference sequence). V gave up 7 bases and J gave up 2 bases, with 14 bases separating them. The chain's CDR3 is CASTGGGGQETQYF. In nucleotides, the CDR3 is TGTGCCAGTACAGGAGGAGGAGGACAAGAGACCCAGTACTTC. The full variable domain, rest sourced from reference TRBV19 and TRBJ2-5, is DGGITQSPKYLFRKEGQNVTLSCEQNLNHDAMYWYRQDPGQGLRLIYYSQIVNDFQKGDIAEGYSVSREKKESFPLTVTSAQKNPTAFYLCASTGGGGQETQYFGPGTRLLVL.

This clonotype occurred a few times. The rearrangement links TRBV20-1 to TRBJ1-1, with 7 bases identical to TRBD1. CDR3 length equals 14 residues. J lost 0 bases, V lost 5 bases, and 6 bases had no gene match. The germline V gene has CDR1 DFQATT and CDR2 SNEGSKA (reference sequence). DNA of the CDR3: TGCAGTGCTGGTCGGGACAGCATGAACACTGAAGCTTTCTTT. It translates to CSAGRDSMNTEAFF.

The sample holds a few counts of this clonotype. The J gene is TRBJ2-6, the V gene TRBV4-3; TRBD1 might be the D (5 bases). The CDR3 has 16 amino acids. The ends were cut back, 2 bases at V and 0 bases at J, with 8 bases in the middle. In germline, CDR1 is LGHNA, CDR2 YSLEER. This CDR3 reads CASSQQGFSGANVLTF. CDR3 sequence (DNA): TGCGCCAGCAGCCAACAGGGTTTCTCTGGGGCCAACGTCCTGACTTTC.

The CDR3 DNA reads TGTGCCAGCAGCTTTAGACAGGGATCCTCTTTTGGGGGTGAAGCTTTCTTT. Its translation: CASSFRQGSSFGGEAFF. V gene TRBV7-2 combines with J gene TRBJ1-1; 7 bases line up with TRBD1. J gave up 7 bases and V 3 bases, and 17 bases lay outside the gene matches. Looked up from germline, CDR1 is SGHTA and CDR2 is FQGNSA. CDR3 length: 17 amino acids.